The T cell receptor (beta chain) described here comes from a study of blood T cell repertoires in COVID-19. There are 13 residues in the CDR3. Deletions cut 2 bases from V and 4 bases from J, with 6 bases between. Germline assignment: CDR1 SGDLS and CDR2 YYNGEE. TCRdb's copy holds only in-frame clones and misses some; the assay was immunoSEQ multiplex PCR. The sample lists 250,000 to 300,000 clones, 80% to 90% occurring once. This sequence was found in a woman in her seventies with COVID-19, enrolled during active disease. V usage is TRBV9 and J usage is TRBJ2-2; D is unclear. Input material: peripheral blood. CDR3 residues: CASSVSFTGELFF. The CDR3 DNA reads as TGTGCCAGCAGCGTCTCCTTCACCGGGGAGCTGTTTTTT.